A single sample gave rise to the 14 T cell receptor beta chains below, sequenced in a study of T cells in Graves' hyperthyroidism and ophthalmopathy. The CDR3 regions of TCR beta were amplified from RNA transcripts. Carried out on the TCR CDR3, a first-round RT-PCR used the HTBI primer set. TCRdb analysed the multiplex PCR reads with MiXCR anew, one entry per CDR3 protein. Found here are more than 150,000 distinct CDR3 sequences, over 15% of them singletons; the top ten hold 25% to 35%. Material: blood. These receptor sequences come from a woman aged 50 to 65 with Graves' hyperthyroidism.

This chain connects TRBV28 to TRBJ1-5, with D possibly being TRBD1 (5 bases). The CDR3 covers 15 residues. V dropped 8 bases and J dropped 0 bases, with 14 bases sitting between them. Germline loops: CDR1 MDHEN, CDR2 SYDVKM. Written as DNA, the CDR3 is TGTGCCAGCGGGACCCTGGCGGGTAGCAATCAGCCCCAGCATTTT. Protein sequence: CASGTLAGSNQPQHF.

The chain employs TRBV7-9 and TRBJ2-1; the D is unclear. Germline V gene sequence: CDR1 SEHNR, CDR2 FQNEAQ (reference sequence). Trimming pared 2 bases from V and 6 bases from J, leaving 8 bases between. The CDR3 length is 13 residues. The DNA of the CDR3 is TGTGCCAGCAGCTTAATTACTCGCAATGAGCAGTTCTTC. This codes for CASSLITRNEQFF.

The chain employs TRBV27 and TRBJ2-5; D unresolved. Trimming took off 0 bases at V and 4 bases at J, with 9 bases between the two ends. Germline CDR1 MNHEY, CDR2 SMNVEV (reference sequence). This CDR3 is built from 14 residues. The CDR3, as DNA: TGTGCCAGCAGTTTATCGGGTTCCCGAGAGACCCAGTACTTC. It codes for CASSLSGSRETQYF.

This clonotype was counted many times. The gene calls are TRBV12-3 or TRBV12-4 and TRBJ2-7; no firm D call. V was pared by 8 bases and J by 3 bases, with 5 bases between. The CDR3 totals 10 residues. The DNA for the CDR3 is TGTGCCAGCGGATACTACGAGCAGTACTTC. Amino acid sequence: CASGYYEQYF.

In its sample, this clonotype was seen a few times. This chain connects TRBV3-1 to TRBJ2-3; D is unresolved. The CDR3 sequence is 12 residues long. Trimming pared 5 bases from V and 6 bases from J, leaving 9 bases between. In germline, CDR1 is LGHDT, CDR2 YNNKEL (reference sequence). The DNA for the CDR3 is TGTGCCAGCAGCATAAGACCCGATACGCAGTATTTT. Protein: CASSIRPDTQYF.

This clonotype came up a few times. Compared with germline, one end of the junction differs, possibly owing to a read error. The CDR3: CASSPWSSSYEQHF. The CDR3 nucleotides read TGTGCCAGCAGCCCGTGGTCCAGCTCCTACGAGCAGCACTTC. The genes are TRBV9 and TRBJ2-7; D unresolved. Germline V gene sequence: CDR1 SGDLS, CDR2 YYNGEE. CDR3 length: 14 amino acids.

On this clonotype: A much bigger clone sits one base away, suggesting this may be a read error. This rearrangement joins TRBV3-1 to TRBJ2-1; D is uncertain. Germline V gene lookup returns CDR1 LGHDT and CDR2 YNNKEL (reference sequence). This CDR3 is built from 12 residues. The germline V and J ends were trimmed by 4 bases and 8 bases, with 9 bases remaining between them. The CDR3 sequence is CASSPLGYEQFF. The CDR3 nucleotides read TGTGCCAGCAGCCCGCTTGGGTATGAGCAGTTCTTC.

This clonotype showed up many times. This chain uses TRBV10-3 with TRBJ2-2; D is unclear. The CDR3 consists of 14 residues. Trimming stripped 3 bases from V and 6 bases from J, with 11 bases between. Germline V gives CDR1 ENHRY, CDR2 SYGVKD. The CDR3 DNA reads TGTGCCATCAGTGATGACATTGGGGCCGGGGAGCTGTTTTTT. The encoded protein is CAISDDIGAGELFF.

This clonotype was seen many times. The chain links TRBV7-3 to TRBJ1-6, with 8 bases identical to TRBD1. V gave up 2 bases and J gave up 9 bases; unmatched junction bases: 0. The CDR3 is 13 amino acids. Germline CDR1 reads SGHTA; CDR2 reads FQGTGA. The DNA for the CDR3 is TGTGCCAGCAGCTTAGACAGGGGTTCACCCCTCCACTTT. Protein product: CASSLDRGSPLHF.

Details on this clonotype: A much larger clone lies a single base off, so this may be a read error. This chain uses TRBV7-9 with TRBJ2-7; tentatively, D is TRBD1 (6 bases). Germline CDR1 and CDR2: SEHNR and FQNEAQ (reference sequence). CDR3 length: 15 residues. The V end was cut by 4 bases, the J end by 2 bases, with 15 bases between. As DNA, the CDR3 is TGTGCCAGCAGCTCAGCACAGGGACCAACCTACGAGCAGTACTTC. Residues: CASSSAQGPTYEQYF.

There are many counts of this clonotype. The gene calls are TRBV19 and TRBJ2-3; TRBD2 matches 11 bases. Trimming at V came to 7 bases and at J to 2 bases, leaving 5 bases not matched to a gene. Looked up from germline, CDR1 is LNHDA and CDR2 is SQIVND (reference sequence). The CDR3 sequence is 15 residues long. The CDR3 DNA reads as TGTGCCAGTATCCCTAGCGGGGGGCTCACAGATACGCAGTATTTT. Residues: CASIPSGGLTDTQYF.

This clonotype has a count of ten or more. The chain carries TRBV6-1 and TRBJ1-1; D unresolved. Looked up from germline, CDR1 is MNHNS and CDR2 is SASEGT. CDR3 size: 12 residues. Trimming removed 5 bases from V and 10 bases from J, with 14 bases in between. CDR3 DNA: TGTGCCAGCAGTCGCCCCAGGAACTTAGCTTTCTTT. This encodes CASSRPRNLAFF.

This clonotype was seen repeatedly, ten times or more. The genes are TRBV9 and TRBJ2-7, with D uncertain. V was cut by 0 bases and J by 5 bases, with 9 bases left in between. This CDR3 is 13 amino acids long. Germline CDR1 and CDR2: SGDLS and YYNGEE. CDR3 in amino acids: CASSVASQDEQYF. The CDR3 DNA follows: TGTGCCAGCAGCGTAGCTAGTCAGGACGAGCAGTACTTC.

This clonotype was recorded at least ten times. J is TRBJ1-4 and V is TRBV20-1; D is ambiguous. Germline values: CDR1 DFQATT, CDR2 SNEGSKA (reference sequence). Trimming stripped 6 bases from V and 3 bases from J, with 11 bases between. The CDR3 is 13 amino acids. CDR3 protein: CSARQAPNEKLFF. The CDR3 nucleotides are TGCAGTGCACGGCAGGCACCTAATGAAAAACTGTTTTTT.